The 15 T cell receptor beta chains below all came from one sample that was sequenced in a study of OX40 agonist ivuxolimab in advanced cancers. Library preparation was by the immunoSEQ multiplex PCR assay. What TCRdb holds here is the immuneACCESS table cut down to in-frame rearrangements. Part of the clones is not present; checked against another copy, under half of the missing clones reflect an unresolved V gene, and the others are unexplained. The sample table holds 55,000 to 70,000 clones, of which 83% were seen once. Jointly, the top ten make up approximately 2.8% of the sample. Sequencing was performed on CD4+ or CD8+ T cells sorted from blood, taken in a trial of the OX40 agonist ivuxolimab. Source of these receptors: an adult with an advanced solid tumor such as melanoma, head and neck, liver or kidney cancer.

The J gene is TRBJ1-4, the V gene TRBV5-1; D call uncertain. This CDR3 region has 17 residues. Germline loops: CDR1 SGHRS, CDR2 YFSETQ. Trimming took off 0 bases at V and 3 bases at J, with 15 bases between the two ends. This chain's CDR3 is CASSLVARTPPNEKLFF. CDR3 nucleotides: TGCGCCAGCAGCTTGGTAGCAAGAACTCCACCTAATGAAAAACTGTTTTTT.

This clone was recorded once. J is TRBJ1-1 and V is TRBV18; D is unresolved. Trimming took 5 bases from V and 6 from J, leaving 13 bases between them. There are 13 residues in the CDR3. CDR1 is KGHSH and CDR2 is LQKENI in the germline V gene. CDR3 coding DNA: TGTGCCAGCTCAAACCTACCACAGTCTGAAGCTTTCTTT. This sequence encodes CASSNLPQSEAFF.

A remark on this clone: This CDR3 is also generated by other DNA sequences in the sample. The rearrangement joins TRBV7-6 to TRBJ1-6, with D tentatively TRBD1 (6 bases). The CDR3 has 15 residues. V lost 5 bases and J 7 bases, leaving 15 bases between the germline ends. Germline V gene lookup returns CDR1 SGHVS and CDR2 FNYEAQ. The CDR3 spells CASSLGRGLNSPLHF. The CDR3 DNA follows: TGTGCCAGCAGCCTAGGAAGGGGGTTAAATTCACCCCTCCACTTT.

The J gene is TRBJ2-2, the V gene TRBV5-1; no clear D gene. The CDR3 runs 11 residues. Per the germline V gene, CDR1 is SGHRS and CDR2 is YFSETQ. Trimming left V 5 bases short and J 7 bases short, with 6 bases between. The DNA for the CDR3 is TGCGCCAGCAGACAAGGCGGGGAGCTGTTTTTT. Translating it yields CASRQGGELFF.

V is TRBV6-1 and J is TRBJ2-6, with 8 bases matching TRBD1. Looked up from germline, CDR1 is MNHNS and CDR2 is SASEGT. This CDR3 comprises 16 residues. Trimming cost V 4 bases and J 0 bases; bases outside gene matches: 2. CDR3 residues: CASSGQGTSGANVLTF. CDR3 nucleotides: TGTGCCAGCAGTGGACAGGGGACCTCTGGGGCCAACGTCCTGACTTTC.

The chain uses TRBV5-8 and TRBJ2-1; a weak D match, TRBD2 (5 bases). Germline V CDR1 and CDR2: SGHTS, YDEGEE. Trimming left V 5 bases short and J 6 bases short, with 21 bases between. This CDR3 region has 16 residues. CDR3 protein: CASSFGFQGRGNEQFF. The CDR3 region has the DNA TGTGCCAGCAGTTTTGGCTTCCAAGGGAGAGGCAATGAGCAGTTCTTC. Looking up the rest from reference TRBV5-8 and TRBJ2-1 gives the full variable domain: EAGVTQSPTHLIKTRGQQATLRCSPISGHTSVYWYQQALGLGLQFLLWYDEGEERNRGNFPPRFSGRQFPNYSSELNVNALELEDSALYLCASSFGFQGRGNEQFFGPGTRLTVL.

This clone occurred a few times. The J gene is TRBJ2-3, the V gene TRBV11-2; TRBD2 matches at 10 bases. This CDR3 has 14 residues. The germline V gene encodes CDR1 SGHAT and CDR2 FQNNGV. The junction had 5 bases not matched to a gene; V was cut back by 5 bases and J by 6 bases. The CDR3 is CASSPGTSADTQYF. For the CDR3, the DNA is TGTGCCAGCAGCCCCGGGACTAGCGCTGATACGCAGTATTTT.

This clone came up a few times. The gene calls are TRBV11-2 and TRBJ2-7, with D possibly matching TRBD2 (6 bases). V was trimmed by 1 base and J by 2 bases, leaving 12 bases between them. The CDR3 contains 15 residues. Germline V gene sequence: CDR1 SGHAT, CDR2 FQNNGV. CDR3 nucleotide sequence: TGTGCCAGCAGCTTAGCACGCGGGGACGCCTACGAGCAGTACTTC. It specifies CASSLARGDAYEQYF.

This rearrangement joins TRBV30 to TRBJ1-5; D gene unclear. V lost 2 bases and J 10 bases, leaving 15 bases between the germline ends. This CDR3 contains 13 residues. Germline V gives CDR1 GTSNPN, CDR2 SVGIG (reference sequence). The CDR3 loop reads CAWSPSLAGPQHF. In DNA, the CDR3 is TGTGCCTGGAGTCCTTCCTTAGCGGGTCCCCAGCATTTT.

A word on this clone: One end of the junction fails to match germline, which may point to a read error. The chain couples TRBV7-2 to TRBJ2-2, with 8 positions matching TRBD2. The germline gives CDR1 SGHTA, CDR2 FQGNSA. CDR3 length: 15 residues. The CDR3 sequence: CASSLAGRNTGELFF. Written as DNA, the CDR3 is TGTGCCAGCAGCCTAGCGGGCCGTAACACCGGGGAGCTGTTTTTT.

The chain has TRBV7-9 and TRBJ2-7; D call uncertain. CDR1 and CDR2 (germline): SEHNR, FQNEAQ (reference sequence). The V and J ends lost 1 base and 3 bases respectively, with 10 bases between them. There are 14 residues in the CDR3. The CDR3 DNA is TGTGCCAGCAGCTTAGGGGAAATTAACTACGAGCAGTACTTC. Protein product: CASSLGEINYEQYF.

This chain connects TRBV6-1 to TRBJ1-5; D ambiguous. Trimming removed 10 bases at V and 4 bases at J, with 14 bases between. CDR1 and CDR2 from the germline V gene are MNHNS and SASEGT. The CDR3 consists of 13 residues. The chain's CDR3 is CAIREVTNQPQHF. The CDR3 DNA reads as TGTGCCATCCGAGAGGTTACGAATCAGCCCCAGCATTTT.

V gene TRBV30 combines with J gene TRBJ2-7, with 7 bases identical to TRBD1. The CDR3 contains 11 residues. Trimming took 1 base from V and 6 from J; bases not matched to a gene: 0. The germline V gene encodes CDR1 GTSNPN and CDR2 SVGIG (reference sequence). CDR3: CAWSAGGEQYF. CDR3 DNA sequence: TGTGCCTGGAGTGCAGGGGGCGAGCAGTACTTC.

V usage is TRBV18 and J usage is TRBJ2-5; D not resolved. This CDR3 spans 15 amino acids. Per the germline V gene, CDR1 is KGHSH and CDR2 is LQKENI. V was shortened by 3 bases and J by 5 bases, with 16 bases between the two germline ends. CDR3: CASSPLRPPQETQYF. The CDR3 DNA is TGTGCCAGCTCACCCCTGCGCCCTCCTCAGGAGACCCAGTACTTC.

This clone was counted once. This chain joins TRBV27 and TRBJ1-1; D is unresolved. Germline lookup yields CDR1 MNHEY and CDR2 SMNVEV (reference sequence). V was trimmed by 0 bases and J by 2 bases, leaving 7 bases between them. The length of the CDR3 is 14 residues. Here the CDR3 reads CASSLSYANTEAFF. The CDR3 DNA sequence: TGTGCCAGCAGTTTATCGTACGCCAACACTGAAGCTTTCTTT.